The 7 T cell receptor beta chains listed next were all sequenced from one sample in a study of T cells in Graves' hyperthyroidism and ophthalmopathy. The source material, RNA transcripts, was used to amplify TCR beta CDR3 regions. HTBI primers were the set used in a first-round RT-PCR of the TCR CDR3. TCRdb re-called the multiplex PCR reads with MiXCR, one entry per CDR3 protein. Of fewer than 350,000 distinct CDR3 sequences in the sample, about 15% are singletons; the top ten hold about 33%. The sample consisted of blood. These receptor sequences come from a woman aged 45-59 years with Graves' hyperthyroidism that later progressed to Graves' ophthalmopathy.

This clonotype was seen ten or more times. CDR3 coding DNA: TGTGCCAGCAGACCCCTAGAGACGATTCCCTACGAGCAGTACTTC. Translation gives CASRPLETIPYEQYF. This rearrangement joins TRBV6-2 or TRBV6-3 to TRBJ2-7; D remains ambiguous. CDR1 and CDR2 (germline): MNHEY, SVGEGT. There are 15 residues in the CDR3. The V and J ends lost 6 bases and 2 bases respectively, with 17 bases between them.

This clonotype was detected ten times or more. V gene TRBV5-1 combines with J gene TRBJ2-1; 8 nucleotides line up with TRBD2. V trimming: 0 bases; J trimming: 9 bases; junction bases outside the gene matches: 14. This CDR3 spans 17 amino acids. Per the germline V gene, CDR1 is SGHRS and CDR2 is YFSETQ. The CDR3 region is CASSLASGGAGVSEQFF. The CDR3, as DNA: TGCGCCAGCAGCTTGGCCTCGGGCGGAGCGGGAGTAAGTGAGCAGTTCTTC.

There are many counts of this clonotype. V is TRBV28 and J is TRBJ2-2; D perhaps matches TRBD2 (7 bases). Germline assignment: CDR1 MDHEN and CDR2 SYDVKM. This CDR3 region has 14 residues. The ends were cut back, 8 bases at V and 4 bases at J, with 14 bases in the middle. CDR3 sequence (DNA): TGTGCCAGCGGGTCGGGGGGCGGCACCGGGGAGCTGTTTTTT. Amino acids: CASGSGGGTGELFF.

This clonotype occurred many times. The chain uses TRBV3-1 and TRBJ2-3; TRBD2 is a possible D gene (6 bases). CDR3 size: 14 residues. The V end lost 6 bases, the J end lost 1 base, and 11 bases lay between the germline ends. Germline V CDR1 and CDR2: LGHDT, YNNKEL (reference sequence). The DNA for the CDR3 is TGTGCCAGCAGACTGCAGCGGGGCACAGATACGCAGTATTTT. Translating it yields CASRLQRGTDTQYF.

This clonotype was observed at least ten times. The V gene is TRBV6-1, the J gene TRBJ2-7; possible D gene TRBD1, 6 bases. The CDR3 consists of 14 residues. Germline loops: CDR1 MNHNS, CDR2 SASEGT. V gave up 5 bases and J gave up 3 bases, with 14 bases separating them. The CDR3 protein is CASSPRRQVYEQYF. The CDR3 region has the DNA TGTGCCAGCAGTCCCCGGAGACAGGTCTACGAGCAGTACTTC.

The sample holds many counts of this clonotype. J is TRBJ1-2 and V is TRBV28; 8 nucleotides align to TRBD1. The ends lost 7 bases at V and 3 bases at J; junction bases unmatched: 1. Germline CDR1 MDHEN, CDR2 SYDVKM. The CDR3 contains 12 residues. CDR3 loop: CASIQGDYGYTF. The CDR3 DNA reads as TGTGCCAGCATACAGGGGGACTATGGCTACACCTTC.

The rearrangement uses TRBV7-2 and TRBJ2-7, with TRBD2 matching 7 bases. CDR1 is SGHTA and CDR2 is FQGNSA in the germline V gene. With V trimmed by 4 bases and J by 4 bases, 4 bases remained unmatched. The CDR3 length is 13 residues. The CDR3 nucleotides are TGTGCCAGCAGCTCCCCCGGGGGGTACGAGCAGTACTTC. Protein: CASSSPGGYEQYF.